This TCR beta chain was recorded in a study of shared clonotypes between healthy human individuals. Study-wide results and limits: Even with large depth, rarefaction showed that sorted-subset sequencing was incomplete. Genetic and exposure-history diversity was limited by the few donors.

V lost 2 bases, J lost 1 base, and 14 bases lay in between. Germline assignment: CDR1 MNHNY and CDR2 SVGAGI (reference sequence). CDR3 length: 16 amino acids. As defined, naive CD8 cells were CD45RO-negative and positively selected for CCR7, with terminally differentiated effector memory CD45RA+ cells excluded. A remark on this clone: The antigen is not known.

The genomic DNA of each subset was split evenly across several immunoSEQ plates. Measured with immunoSEQ multiplex PCR; TCRdb has only the in-frame clones, and not every one. This table holds millions of clones, about 94% found once. Sequencing input: naive CD8+ T cells sorted from blood. The gene calls are TRBV6-6 and TRBJ2-5; D is unresolved. The sequence was obtained from a young man in good health. CDR3 nucleotide sequence: TGTGCCAGCAGTTACGGGCCAGGAGTAATCCAAGAGACCCAGTACTTC. Its protein is CASSYGPGVIQETQYF.